This T cell receptor (beta chain) was obtained from a study of shared clonotypes between healthy human individuals. Points from the study as a whole: Incomplete sequencing of sorted subsets was indicated by rarefaction despite large depth.

On this clone: Its target is unknown.

From germline, CDR1 is MNHNY and CDR2 SVGAGI (reference sequence). With 0 bases removed from V and 5 bases from J, the gap between germline ends came to 14 bases. This CDR3 comprises 15 residues. TCRdb's table, derived via immunoSEQ multiplex PCR, lists solely in-frame clones and lacks some. The sample yields roughly 2.5 million clones, 90% to 95% seen once. This sequence was found in a man younger than 35 in good health. The rearrangement uses TRBV6-6 and TRBJ2-7; D remains ambiguous. The source material was naive CD4+ T cells sorted from blood. Stated subset: CD45RA+ positively selected. The CDR3 DNA follows: TGTGCCAGCAGTTACTCCCCAGTGGTTGGAGACGAGCAGTACTTC. It encodes CASSYSPVVGDEQYF.